One sample yielded the 24 T cell receptor beta chains listed below, sequenced in a study of T cell repertoires in cytomegalovirus infection. MiXCR, run by TCRdb on the reads, gives a single entry per CDR3 protein. The sample yields under 200,000 distinct CDR3 sequences, 28% seen once. The source material was PBMCs. These TCRs come from a human donor in good health (CMV status not recorded). Some clones in this sample may be carry-over from other donors' samples.

Only a few counts were recorded for this clonotype. This chain joins TRBV6-5 and TRBJ2-1; 11 bases are shared with TRBD2. Unmatched junction bases numbered 3, after V lost 4 bases and J lost 4 bases. CDR3 length: 15 residues. Per germline, CDR1 MNHEY and CDR2 SVGAGI. CDR3 nucleotides: TGTGCCAGCAGTTTGACTAGCGGGACTTACAATGAGCAGTTCTTC. Translated, it gives CASSLTSGTYNEQFF.

CDR3 nucleotides: TGTGCCAGCAGTTCTTCATGGAACTATGGCTACACCTTC. Protein: CASSSSWNYGYTF. The J gene is TRBJ1-2, the V gene TRBV12-3 or TRBV12-4; D is uncertain. Trimming stripped 4 bases from V and 2 bases from J, with 8 bases between. This CDR3 contains 13 residues.

This clonotype showed up many times. V usage is TRBV7-2 and J usage is TRBJ1-1, with D uncertain. The V end was cut by 11 bases, the J end by 0 bases, with 10 bases between. The CDR3 spans 12 residues. CDR1 SGHTA and CDR2 FQGNSA come from the germline V gene. For the CDR3, the DNA is TGTGCCCTTACGGGGATGAACACTGAAGCTTTCTTT. This translates into CALTGMNTEAFF.

This chain joins TRBV7-8 and TRBJ2-1, with no clear D. The CDR3 length is 17 residues. Trimming took off 2 bases at V and 5 bases at J, with 19 bases between the two ends. Germline CDR1 SGHVS, CDR2 FQNEAQ. The DNA of the CDR3 is TGTGCCAGCAGCTTACGGATACAGACACCCGTCGACAATGAGCAGTTCTTC. Translated: CASSLRIQTPVDNEQFF.

The chain is built from TRBV19 and TRBJ1-3; unclear D gene. V dropped 10 bases and J dropped 0 bases, with 13 bases sitting between them. Germline assignment: CDR1 LNHDA and CDR2 SQIVND (reference sequence). The CDR3 is 14 residues long. The CDR3 reads CAIQDTSSGNTIYF. The CDR3 DNA reads as TGTGCCATTCAAGACACCAGCTCTGGAAACACCATATATTTT.

The chain combines TRBV12-3 or TRBV12-4 with TRBJ2-6; 9 nucleotides agree with TRBD1. The CDR3 consists of 14 residues. V shed 4 bases, J shed 13 bases, and the junction held 8 bases outside the gene matches. Here the CDR3 DNA reads TGTGCCAGCAGTTCAAGGACAGGGGAGAGGGTCCTGACTTTC. It yields the protein CASSSRTGERVLTF.

With regard to this clonotype: A junction boundary mismatches the germline segment, possibly from a read error. The chain couples TRBV14 to TRBJ2-5; D is unresolved. The CDR3 runs to 13 residues. Germline V gene lookup returns CDR1 SGHDN and CDR2 FVKESK. The CDR3 is CASSQDHFETQYF. In DNA, the CDR3 is TGTGCCAGCAGCCAAGATCATTTCGAGACCCAGTATTTC.

A few counts support this clonotype. The chain combines TRBV20-1 with TRBJ1-6; no clear D gene. V lost 3 bases and J lost 0, with 21 bases in between. Germline assignment: CDR1 DFQATT and CDR2 SNEGSKA (reference sequence). This CDR3 has 19 residues. CDR3 amino acids: CSASRYGSDLSSYNSPLHF. DNA for the CDR3: TGCAGTGCTAGTCGGTATGGCAGTGACCTGAGCTCCTATAATTCACCCCTCCACTTT.

This chain uses TRBV7-2 with TRBJ2-4, with 9 positions matching TRBD1. CDR1 and CDR2 (germline): SGHTA, FQGNSA. This CDR3 region has 15 residues. The ends lost 4 bases at V and 8 bases at J; junction bases unmatched: 9. The CDR3 region is CASSSPGQGWDIQYF. The CDR3 nucleotides read TGTGCCAGCAGCTCCCCCGGACAGGGGTGGGACATTCAGTACTTC.

This clonotype was counted only a few times. The chain carries TRBV11-2 and TRBJ2-3; 9 bases are a match to TRBD2. Trimming cost V 1 base and J 8 bases; bases outside gene matches: 4. Looked up from germline, CDR1 is SGHAT and CDR2 is FQNNGV. The CDR3 is made up of 14 amino acids. The CDR3 loop is CASSLGGLAVTQYF. The CDR3 nucleotides are TGTGCCAGCAGCTTAGGGGGACTAGCTGTTACGCAGTATTTT.

This clonotype has more than one count but fewer than ten. The J gene is TRBJ1-2, the V gene TRBV7-6; D is uncertain. Germline lookup yields CDR1 SGHVS and CDR2 FNYEAQ. This CDR3 contains 14 residues. V was cut by 0 bases and J by 3 bases, with 8 bases left in between. The CDR3 coding sequence is TGTGCCAGCAGCTTAGCGTCCGGGGACTATGGCTACACCTTC. Translating it yields CASSLASGDYGYTF. The complete variable domain, with remaining parts taken from reference TRBV7-6 and TRBJ1-2, reads GAGVSQSPRYKVTKRGQDVALRCDPISGHVSLYWYRQALGQGPEFLTYFNYEAQQDKSGLPNDRFSAERPEGSISTLTIQRTEQRDSAMYRCASSLASGDYGYTFGSGTRLTVV.

This clonotype was observed a few times. The V call is TRBV25-1, the J call TRBJ2-3, with D possibly being TRBD1 or TRBD2 (6 bases each). Germline V lookup: CDR1 MGHDK, CDR2 SYGVNS. Deletions cut 2 bases from V and 4 bases from J, with 13 bases between. The CDR3 runs 15 residues. CDR3 sequence (DNA): TGTGCCAGCAGTGAACCCGGGGGCAAGGCAGATACGCAGTATTTT. Translating gives CASSEPGGKADTQYF.

A few counts support this clonotype. The chain joins TRBV5-6 to TRBJ2-2; D might be TRBD1 (5 bases). This CDR3 contains 15 residues. Trimming removed 0 bases at V and 7 bases at J, with 13 bases between. Per the germline V gene, CDR1 is SGHDT and CDR2 is YYEEEE. CDR3 loop: CASSLGQGINGELFF. Written as DNA, the CDR3 is TGTGCCAGCAGCTTGGGGCAGGGAATTAACGGGGAGCTGTTTTTT.

This clonotype appeared once. The CDR3: CASSIPGTGDNEQFF. The CDR3 region has the DNA TGTGCCAGCAGCATTCCCGGGACAGGGGACAATGAGCAGTTCTTC. The chain combines TRBV14 with TRBJ2-1, with TRBD1 matching over 10 bases. V trimming: 5 bases; J trimming: 5 bases; junction bases outside the gene matches: 6. CDR1 is SGHDN, CDR2 FVKESK, per germline. CDR3 length: 15 residues.

There are a few counts of this clonotype. The chain recombines TRBV12-3 or TRBV12-4 with TRBJ1-1, with 9 bases identical to TRBD1. V was pared by 3 bases and J by 5 bases, with 7 bases of the junction left unmatched. This CDR3 contains 15 residues. DNA of the CDR3: TGTGCCAGCAGTTTTAATCTTGACAGGGGGACTGAAGCTTTCTTT. Amino acids: CASSFNLDRGTEAFF.

This chain connects TRBV7-6 to TRBJ2-1, with D maybe TRBD2 (5 bases). V gave up 1 base and J gave up 9 bases, with 10 bases separating them. This CDR3 has 13 amino acids. Germline V CDR1 and CDR2: SGHVS, FNYEAQ. DNA of the CDR3: TGTGCCAGCAGCTTAGGACGGGGTAGTGAGCAGTTCTTC. Its protein is CASSLGRGSEQFF. The variable domain in full, with the rest retrieved from reference TRBV7-6 and TRBJ2-1, is GAGVSQSPRYKVTKRGQDVALRCDPISGHVSLYWYRQALGQGPEFLTYFNYEAQQDKSGLPNDRFSAERPEGSISTLTIQRTEQRDSAMYRCASSLGRGSEQFFGPGTRLTVL.

Only a few counts were recorded for this clonotype. The rearrangement joins TRBV5-1 to TRBJ1-1; a weak D match, TRBD1 (5 bases). CDR1 is SGHRS and CDR2 is YFSETQ in the germline V gene. This CDR3 comprises 15 residues. V was cut by 3 bases and J by 3 bases, with 15 bases left in between. The CDR3 is CASSWGRGPDTEAFF. CDR3 in DNA: TGCGCCAGCAGCTGGGGGAGAGGGCCTGACACTGAAGCTTTCTTT.

The chain carries TRBV20-1 and TRBJ1-2; D not resolved. The V gene lost 5 bases and the J gene lost 7 bases, with 8 bases spanning the gap. The CDR3 is made up of 10 amino acids. Germline CDR1 and CDR2: DFQATT and SNEGSKA (reference sequence). The chain's CDR3 is CSAGDSGYTF. CDR3 DNA: TGCAGTGCTGGGGATTCTGGCTACACCTTC.

The rearrangement uses TRBV7-3 and TRBJ2-1; 8 nucleotides match TRBD1. The CDR3 is 16 amino acids. V lost 4 bases and J lost 8; bases outside the gene matches: 13. The germline gives CDR1 SGHTA, CDR2 FQGTGA. For the CDR3, the DNA is TGTGCCAGCAGCTACTCACTGCCAGGGGGCAGGGATGAGCAGTTCTTC. Translated, it gives CASSYSLPGGRDEQFF.

In its sample, this clonotype was seen a few times. V is TRBV24-1 and J is TRBJ1-1; 9 bases fit TRBD1. Germline CDR1 and CDR2: KGHDR and SFDVKD. The CDR3 has 16 residues. V was clipped by 4 bases and J by 0 bases; unmatched bases: 5. CDR3: CATSDFGQGLNTEAFF. In DNA, the CDR3 is TGTGCCACCAGTGACTTCGGACAGGGGTTGAACACTGAAGCTTTCTTT.

The chain recombines TRBV6-5 with TRBJ2-7; TRBD1 aligns across 8 bases. From germline, CDR1 is MNHEY and CDR2 SVGAGI. J lost 3 bases, V lost 2 bases, and 6 bases had no gene match. This CDR3 is built from 15 residues. Written as DNA, the CDR3 is TGTGCCAGCAGTTACCTCGGACAGGGAGACTACGAGCAGTACTTC. This encodes CASSYLGQGDYEQYF.

This clonotype was counted a few times. The chain couples TRBV6-1 to TRBJ2-1; tentatively, D is TRBD1 or TRBD2 (5 bases each). V was cut by 5 bases and J by 9 bases, with 17 bases left in between. CDR3 length equals 14 residues. Germline CDR1 and CDR2: MNHNS and SASEGT. Written as DNA, the CDR3 is TGTGCCAGCAGTACCTCCGGGACGACTGCTGAGCAGTTCTTC. It yields the protein CASSTSGTTAEQFF.

This clonotype was detected only a few times. The rearrangement links TRBV5-1 to TRBJ2-3, with TRBD2 as a possible D gene (5 bases). Germline lookup yields CDR1 SGHRS and CDR2 YFSETQ. Deletions cut 0 bases from V and 0 bases from J, with 11 bases between. The CDR3 runs to 16 residues. The CDR3: CASSLAGSSSTDTQYF. The DNA for the CDR3 is TGCGCCAGCAGCTTGGCGGGGTCCTCTAGCACAGATACGCAGTATTTT. The full variable domain, completed using reference TRBV5-1 and TRBJ2-3, is KAGVTQTPRYLIKTRGQQVTLSCSPISGHRSVSWYQQTPGQGLQFLFEYFSETQRNKGNFPGRFSGRQFSNSRSEMNVSTLELGDSALYLCASSLAGSSSTDTQYFGPGTRLTVL.

This clonotype was recorded a few times. The gene calls are TRBV5-8 and TRBJ2-7, with a tentative D call TRBD2 (6 bases). With 4 bases removed from V and 4 bases from J, the gap between germline ends came to 18 bases. The germline gives CDR1 SGHTS, CDR2 YDEGEE. This CDR3 is 15 amino acids long. CDR3 in amino acids: CASSLGGGPSYEQYF. DNA for the CDR3: TGTGCCAGCAGCCTTGGTGGAGGGCCGTCATACGAGCAGTACTTC.